Sequencing of this T cell receptor (beta chain) was carried out in a study of T-cell reconstitution after alpha-beta-depleted transplantation in children. Points from the study as a whole: Alpha-beta T cells about two months after transplant reportedly derived from several hundred expanded graft clones. It was surviving recipient T cells and thymic progenitors that gave some patients high TCRbeta diversity at day 60. One year post-transplant, T-cell counts and diversity were largely derived from T cells produced anew.

The table lists this clonotype with a few counts. The antigen is unknown. V was cut by 0 bases and J by 6 bases, with 11 bases left in between. CDR3 length: 14 residues. Germline values: CDR1 DFQATT, CDR2 SNEGSKA (reference sequence). The authors prepared the TCRbeta library with unique molecular identifiers. TCRdb passed the PCR reads through MiXCR, listing each CDR3 protein once. This table has fewer than 550,000 distinct CDR3 sequences, over 9.5% appearing once. The chain links TRBV20-1 to TRBJ2-2, with D maybe TRBD2 (6 bases). The receptor was derived from a child aged 2 to 15 with inherited bone marrow failure, due to receive a stem cell transplant. Sequences were derived from PBMCs, sampled before TCRalphabeta/CD19-depleted stem cell transplant. The CDR3, as DNA: TGCAGTGCTAGAGATCACGGGAGCGCCGGGGAGCTGTTTTTT. Residues: CSARDHGSAGELFF.